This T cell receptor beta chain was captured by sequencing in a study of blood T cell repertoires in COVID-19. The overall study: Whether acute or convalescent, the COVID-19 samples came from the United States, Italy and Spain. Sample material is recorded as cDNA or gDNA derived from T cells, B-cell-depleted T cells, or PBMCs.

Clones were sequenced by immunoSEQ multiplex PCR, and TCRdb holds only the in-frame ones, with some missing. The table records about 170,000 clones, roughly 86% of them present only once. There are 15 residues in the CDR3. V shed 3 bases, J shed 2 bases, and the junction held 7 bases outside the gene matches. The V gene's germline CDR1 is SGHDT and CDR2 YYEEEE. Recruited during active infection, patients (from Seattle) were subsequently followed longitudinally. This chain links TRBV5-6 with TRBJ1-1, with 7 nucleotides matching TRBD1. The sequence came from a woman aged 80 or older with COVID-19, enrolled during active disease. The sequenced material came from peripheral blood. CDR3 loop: CASSSHGDRNTEAFF. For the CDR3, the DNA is TGTGCCAGCAGCTCCCATGGGGACAGAAACACTGAAGCTTTCTTT. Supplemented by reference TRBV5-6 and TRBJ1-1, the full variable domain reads DAGVTQSPTHLIKTRGQQVTLRCSPKSGHDTVSWYQQALGQGPQFIFQYYEEEERQRGNFPDRFSGHQFPNYSSELNVNALLLGDSALYLCASSSHGDRNTEAFFGQGTRLTVV.